Described below is a single TCR beta chain sequence and its context. What antigen it recognizes has not been identified. The sample holds no much larger clone one base away, and base qualities are not on file. These data are taken from a study of cytomegalovirus exposure and HLA in healthy donors (TCRdb year 2017). Describing the broader study: A later analysis indicated that the roughly 130 validation repertoires were generated on the platform also employed for the approximately 670 repertoires of the first cohort. The aim of the study was to test whether cataloging public T cell receptors could identify signatures of past pathogen exposure. In addition to the first cohort of around 670 subjects, a separate validation cohort of under 150 different subjects was used. High-throughput TCR immunosequencing, statistical association of individual TCRs with disease status, and machine learning were combined to predict cytomegalovirus infection status. General findings and caveats noted by the study authors: According to the authors, the approach could potentially be generalized to other disease states and immunological phenotypes. Three of the identified cytomegalovirus-associated TCR beta chains were confirmed in vitro to be specific for cytomegalovirus antigens. In the study, 150 to 200 TCR beta chains were listed as associated with cytomegalovirus. A later analysis found that TCRs clustered in the first cohort also tended to co-occur in the roughly 120 validation repertoires, with just under 95% of cluster scores above 0. The validation cohort had no HLA typing available for a later analysis, so co-occurrence within that cohort was assessed over all 120 or so repertoires. Cytomegalovirus status was reported to be diagnosed by the classifier with high specificity and sensitivity in both the original and validation cohorts. Across donors, most TCR sequences were observed very rarely, whereas some public TCRs were present in many individuals.

The CDR3 runs 15 amino acids, cysteine and phenylalanine included. The DNA shown is the 45-base CDR3, in frame from base 1. CDR1 and CDR2 (MNHEY, SVGAGI) derive from the germline V gene. V is reduced by 6 bases and J by 0 bases, leaving a spacing of 12 bases between them. The library was built by means of the immunoSEQ multiplex PCR assay. On the authors' methods: A statistical classification framework was developed to diagnose cytomegalovirus status using the catalog of TCR beta chain sequences. What TCRdb holds here is the immuneACCESS table cut down to in-frame rearrangements. Part of the clones is not present; checked against another copy, under half of the missing clones reflect an unresolved V gene, and the others are unexplained. V and J calls and clone size follow that table, whereas D and trimming were derived from the DNA. The sample table contains about 150,000 clones; only one count was recorded for about 86% of them. About 2.2% of the sample is held by the ten biggest clonotypes.

Donors formed part of the validation cohort, which comprised about 130 subjects and was distinct from the first cohort of fewer than 750 subjects. The chain joins TRBV6-5 to TRBJ2-1, and TRBD2 may be the D gene, going by 5 matching bases. Sample: PBMCs. The receptor was derived from a human donor in good health. The nucleotides read TGTGCCAGCAGCCCTAGCCGTTACTCCTACAATGAGCAGTTCTTC. This translates into CASSPSRYSYNEQFF.